What follows describes a single T cell receptor beta chain. Which antigen it targets is not known. Within one base of it there is no much larger clone, and no base qualities were kept. The immunoSEQ Assay, a bias-controlled multiplex PCR, was used to amplify TCRbeta CDR3 regions from genomic DNA. In the paper's pipeline: The number of nucleated cells in each sample was estimated by amplification of reference gene primers within the assay. To quantify the absolute abundance of each unique TCRbeta CDR3 rearrangement, sequence reads were collapsed and filtered. Productive Simpson clonality was computed per sample as the square root of Simpson's diversity index over productive rearrangements. TCRdb mirrors the immuneACCESS table, restricted to in-frame sequences. Some clones are absent from its copies; in checked studies, under half trace to an unresolved V gene, and the reason for the others is unknown. That table gives V, J and clone size, and the DNA gave D and trimming. A total of fewer than 300,000 clones appear in this sample, roughly nine tenths of them only once. The top ten hold 10% to 15% of the sample.

The data are from a study of blood T cell repertoires in COVID-19 (dated by TCRdb to the early 2020s). With respect to the entire study: Samples covering the acute and convalescent phases of COVID-19 were provided by collaborators in the United States, Italy and Spain. The prospective study material was composed of cDNA or gDNA derived from T cells, B-cell-depleted T cells, or PBMCs. Subjects who had been exposed to COVID-19, were actively infected with it, or had recovered from it provided the deeply sampled blood TCRbeta repertoires that made up the dataset. The repertoires were released in a freely available public database intended as a resource for research on the immune response to SARS-CoV-2. The samples were drawn from two sources: the first 160 participants of the ongoing ImmuneRACE study, and 1,000 to 1,500 subjects contributed by 6 global collaborators. A de-identified subject ID, COVID-19 status, age in years and sex were almost always included in the sample metadata. Where HLA class I and class II types were available, the types were taken from metadata supplied by the sample provider, not from assay-based typing. Points the paper makes about the study in general: Clinical and demographic metadata were provided uncurated, with the amount varying by source and participant.

The CDR3 runs 15 residues from the cysteine to the phenylalanine. The kept DNA is CDR3 alone, 45 bases in frame from the first base. The germline V gene yields MNHEY for CDR1 and SVGAGI for CDR2. V is cut back by 2 bases and J by 5 bases, with 9 bases in the junction unmatched. One collaborating source in Seattle enrolled patients during active infection and followed them longitudinally through the course of disease. The collaborating institutions used their own protocols to collect whole blood in K2EDTA tubes. For TCRbeta analysis, collaborators shipped samples in one of three forms: frozen whole blood, isolated PBMCs, or DNA extracted from either of those sample types.

This receptor was obtained from a woman in her twenties or thirties with COVID-19, enrolled during active disease. Rearrangement joined TRBV6-5 to TRBJ2-7, with TRBD1 matching 7 junction bases. What was sequenced was peripheral blood. The DNA sequence follows: TGTGCCAGCAGTTACCCCTTGGACAGGTCTCACGAGCAGTACTTC. This sequence encodes CASSYPLDRSHEQYF.